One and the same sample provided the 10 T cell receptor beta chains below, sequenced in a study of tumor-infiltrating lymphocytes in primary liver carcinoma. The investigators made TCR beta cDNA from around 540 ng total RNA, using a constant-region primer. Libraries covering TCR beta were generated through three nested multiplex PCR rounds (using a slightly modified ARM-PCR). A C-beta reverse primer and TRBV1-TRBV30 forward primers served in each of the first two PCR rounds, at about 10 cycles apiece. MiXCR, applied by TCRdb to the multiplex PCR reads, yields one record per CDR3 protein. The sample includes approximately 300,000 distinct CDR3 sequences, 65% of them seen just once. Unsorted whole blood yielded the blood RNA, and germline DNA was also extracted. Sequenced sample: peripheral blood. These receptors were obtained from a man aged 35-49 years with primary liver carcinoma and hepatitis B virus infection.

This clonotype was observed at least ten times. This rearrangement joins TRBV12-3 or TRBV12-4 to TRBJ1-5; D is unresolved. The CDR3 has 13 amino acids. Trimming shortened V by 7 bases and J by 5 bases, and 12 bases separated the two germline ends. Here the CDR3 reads CASTDYTDQPQHF. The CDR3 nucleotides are TGTGCCAGCACCGATTACACGGATCAGCCCCAGCATTTT.

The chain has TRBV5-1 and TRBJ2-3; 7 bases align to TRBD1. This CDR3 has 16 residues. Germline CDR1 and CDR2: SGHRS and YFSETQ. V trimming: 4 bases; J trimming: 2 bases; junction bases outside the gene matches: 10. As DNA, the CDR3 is TGCGCCAGCAGCCCTCTAGGGGGCGGTTCCACAGATACGCAGTATTTT. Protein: CASSPLGGGSTDTQYF.

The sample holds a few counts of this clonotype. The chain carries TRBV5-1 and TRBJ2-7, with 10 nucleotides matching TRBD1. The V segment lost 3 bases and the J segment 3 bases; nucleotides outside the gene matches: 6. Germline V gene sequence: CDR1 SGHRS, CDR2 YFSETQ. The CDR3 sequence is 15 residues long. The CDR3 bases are TGCGCCAGCAGCTCGACCGGGACAGGGGACTACGAGCAGTACTTC. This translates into CASSSTGTGDYEQYF. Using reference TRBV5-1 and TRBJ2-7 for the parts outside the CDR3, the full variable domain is KAGVTQTPRYLIKTRGQQVTLSCSPISGHRSVSWYQQTPGQGLQFLFEYFSETQRNKGNFPGRFSGRQFSNSRSEMNVSTLELGDSALYLCASSSTGTGDYEQYFGPGTRLTVT.

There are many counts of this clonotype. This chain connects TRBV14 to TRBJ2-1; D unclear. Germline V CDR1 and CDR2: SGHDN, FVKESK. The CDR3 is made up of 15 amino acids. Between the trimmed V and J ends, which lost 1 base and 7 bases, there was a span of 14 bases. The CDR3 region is CASSQGVSSWNEQFF. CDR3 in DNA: TGTGCCAGCAGCCAAGGAGTCTCTTCTTGGAATGAGCAGTTCTTC.

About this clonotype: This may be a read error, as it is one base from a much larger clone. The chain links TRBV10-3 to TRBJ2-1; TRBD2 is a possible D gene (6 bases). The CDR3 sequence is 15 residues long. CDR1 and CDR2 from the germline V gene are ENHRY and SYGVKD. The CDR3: CPISDGFGTFNEQFF. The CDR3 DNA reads TGTCCCATCAGTGACGGCTTTGGGACTTTCAATGAGCAGTTCTTC.

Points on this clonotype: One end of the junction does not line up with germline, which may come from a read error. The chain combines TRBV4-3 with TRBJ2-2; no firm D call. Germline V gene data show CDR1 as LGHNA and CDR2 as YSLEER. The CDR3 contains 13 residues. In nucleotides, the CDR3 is TGCGCCGGCAGCCCCCAACGCGCCGGGGAGCTGTTTTTT. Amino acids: CAGSPQRAGELFF.

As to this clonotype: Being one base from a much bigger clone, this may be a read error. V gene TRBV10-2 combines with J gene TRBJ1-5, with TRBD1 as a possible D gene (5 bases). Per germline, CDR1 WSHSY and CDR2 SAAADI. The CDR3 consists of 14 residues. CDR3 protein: CAGSDGRGNQPQHF. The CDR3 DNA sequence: TGCGCCGGCAGTGACGGGCGGGGGAATCAGCCCCAGCATTTT.

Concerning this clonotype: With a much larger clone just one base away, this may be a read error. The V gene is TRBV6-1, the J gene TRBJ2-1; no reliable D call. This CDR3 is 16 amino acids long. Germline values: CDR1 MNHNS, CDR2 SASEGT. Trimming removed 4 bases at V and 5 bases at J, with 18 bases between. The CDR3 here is CASSGIVGLTHNEQFF. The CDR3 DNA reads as TGTGCCAGCAGTGGAATCGTAGGCCTGACTCACAATGAGCAGTTCTTC.

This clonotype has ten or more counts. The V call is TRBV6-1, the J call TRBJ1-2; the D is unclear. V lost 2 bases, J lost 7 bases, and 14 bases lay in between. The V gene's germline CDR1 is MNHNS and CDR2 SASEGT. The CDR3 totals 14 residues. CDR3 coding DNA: TGTGCCAGCAGTGAACTCAAGAGCGCCGTTGGCTACACCTTC. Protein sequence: CASSELKSAVGYTF.

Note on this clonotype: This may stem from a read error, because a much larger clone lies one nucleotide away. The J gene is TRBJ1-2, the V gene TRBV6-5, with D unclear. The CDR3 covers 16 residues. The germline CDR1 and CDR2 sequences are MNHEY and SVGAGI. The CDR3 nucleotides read TGTGCCATCAGTTACTCGACTAGGCGATCTAACTATGGCTACACCTTC. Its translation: CAISYSTRRSNYGYTF.